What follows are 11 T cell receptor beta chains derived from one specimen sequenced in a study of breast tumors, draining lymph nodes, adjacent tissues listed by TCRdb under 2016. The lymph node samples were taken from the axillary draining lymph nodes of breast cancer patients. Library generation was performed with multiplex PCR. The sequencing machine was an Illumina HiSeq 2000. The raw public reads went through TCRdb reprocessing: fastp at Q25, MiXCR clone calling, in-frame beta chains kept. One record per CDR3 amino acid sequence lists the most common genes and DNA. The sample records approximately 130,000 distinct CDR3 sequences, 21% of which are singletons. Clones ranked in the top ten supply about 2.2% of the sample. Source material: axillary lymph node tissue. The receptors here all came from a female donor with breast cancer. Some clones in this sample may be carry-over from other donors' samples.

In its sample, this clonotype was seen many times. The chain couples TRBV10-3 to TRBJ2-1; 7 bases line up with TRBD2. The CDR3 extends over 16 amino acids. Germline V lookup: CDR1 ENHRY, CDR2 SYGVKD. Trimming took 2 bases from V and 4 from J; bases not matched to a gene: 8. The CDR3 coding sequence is TGTGCCATCAGTGAGGGGGAGGGCAATCGTTACAATGAGCAGTTCTTC. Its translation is CAISEGEGNRYNEQFF.

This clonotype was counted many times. The CDR3 spells CASSLDWDPTSLPASSGNTIYF. In DNA form, the CDR3 reads TGTGCCAGCAGCTTAGATTGGGACCCGACATCCCTCCCCGCGAGCTCTGGAAACACCATATATTTT. The V call is TRBV11-3, the J call TRBJ1-3; perhaps TRBD1 as D (5 bases). Germline lookup yields CDR1 SGHNT and CDR2 YENEEA. This CDR3 comprises 22 residues. The germline V and J ends were trimmed by 0 bases and 0 bases, with 27 bases remaining between them.

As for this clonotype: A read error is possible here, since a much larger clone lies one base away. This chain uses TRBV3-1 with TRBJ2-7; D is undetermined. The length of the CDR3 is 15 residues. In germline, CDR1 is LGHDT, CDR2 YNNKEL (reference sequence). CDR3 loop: CAGSQDRPSPGEQYF. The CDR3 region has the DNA TGTGCCGGCAGCCAAGACCGACCCTCCCCGGGCGAGCAGTACTTC.

This CDR3 is CAWMDRLEQYF. As DNA, the CDR3 is TGTGCCTGGATGGACCGGCTCGAGCAGTACTTC. The chain uses TRBV30 and TRBJ2-7; D not certain. The V gene's germline CDR1 is GTSNPN and CDR2 SVGIG (reference sequence). This CDR3 comprises 11 residues. Trimming cost V 4 bases and J 6 bases, with 10 bases left between them.

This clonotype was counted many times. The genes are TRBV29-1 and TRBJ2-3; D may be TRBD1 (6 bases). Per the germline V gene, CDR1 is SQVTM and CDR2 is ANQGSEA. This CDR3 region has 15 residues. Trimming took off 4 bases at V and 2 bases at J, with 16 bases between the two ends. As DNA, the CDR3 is TGCAGCGTTGTCGTTTGGGACACTTCCACAGATACGCAGTATTTT. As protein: CSVVVWDTSTDTQYF.

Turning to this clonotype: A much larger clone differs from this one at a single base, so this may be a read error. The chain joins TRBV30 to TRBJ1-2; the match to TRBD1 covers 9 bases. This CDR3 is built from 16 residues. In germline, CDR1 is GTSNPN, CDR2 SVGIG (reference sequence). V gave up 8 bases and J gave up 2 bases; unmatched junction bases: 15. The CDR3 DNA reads TGTGCCCGGACCCGAAATAAGGACAGGGGCAACTATGGCTACACCTTC. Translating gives CARTRNKDRGNYGYTF. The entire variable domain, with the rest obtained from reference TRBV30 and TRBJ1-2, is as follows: SQTIHQWPATLVQPVGSPLSLECTVEGTSNPNLYWYRQAAGRGLQLLFYSVGIGQISSEVPQNLSASRPQDRQFILSSKKLLLSDSGFYLCARTRNKDRGNYGYTFGSGTRLTVV.

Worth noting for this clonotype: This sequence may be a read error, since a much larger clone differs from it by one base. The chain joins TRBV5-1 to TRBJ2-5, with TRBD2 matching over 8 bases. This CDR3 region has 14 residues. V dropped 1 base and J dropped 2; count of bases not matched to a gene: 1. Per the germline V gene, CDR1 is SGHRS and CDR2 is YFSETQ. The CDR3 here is CASSLQRGQETQYF. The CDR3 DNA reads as TGCGCCAGCAGCTTGCAGCGGGGGCAAGAGACCCAGTACTTC.

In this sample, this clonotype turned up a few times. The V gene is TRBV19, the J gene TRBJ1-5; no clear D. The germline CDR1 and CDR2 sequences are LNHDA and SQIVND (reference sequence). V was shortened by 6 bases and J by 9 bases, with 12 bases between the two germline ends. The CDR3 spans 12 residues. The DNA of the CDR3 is TGTGCCAGTAGCAGGCCGATGGGGCCCCAGCATTTT. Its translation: CASSRPMGPQHF.

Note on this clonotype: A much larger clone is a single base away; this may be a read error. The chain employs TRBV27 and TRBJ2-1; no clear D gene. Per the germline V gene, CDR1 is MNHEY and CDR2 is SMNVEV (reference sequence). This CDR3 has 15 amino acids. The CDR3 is CASKFPRARGNEQLF. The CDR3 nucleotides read TGTGCCAGCAAATTTCCCCGGGCACGAGGCAATGAGCAGCTCTTC.

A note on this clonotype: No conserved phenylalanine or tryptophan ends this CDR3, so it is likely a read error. CDR3 sequence: CASSSAGTGDDQYL. The CDR3 DNA follows: TGTGCCAGCAGCTCGGCGGGGACAGGGGACGATCAGTACCTC. This chain links TRBV7-6 with TRBJ2-7; TRBD1 agrees at 10 bases. The CDR3 spans 14 residues. Germline V CDR1 and CDR2: SGHVS, FNYEAQ.

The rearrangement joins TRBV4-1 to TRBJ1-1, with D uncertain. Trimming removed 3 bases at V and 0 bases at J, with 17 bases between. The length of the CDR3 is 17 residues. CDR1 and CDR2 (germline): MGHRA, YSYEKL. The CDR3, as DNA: TGCGCCAGCAGCCAGGGTAACTGGCAGCTTTTGAACACTGAAGCTTTCTTT. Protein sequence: CASSQGNWQLLNTEAFF.